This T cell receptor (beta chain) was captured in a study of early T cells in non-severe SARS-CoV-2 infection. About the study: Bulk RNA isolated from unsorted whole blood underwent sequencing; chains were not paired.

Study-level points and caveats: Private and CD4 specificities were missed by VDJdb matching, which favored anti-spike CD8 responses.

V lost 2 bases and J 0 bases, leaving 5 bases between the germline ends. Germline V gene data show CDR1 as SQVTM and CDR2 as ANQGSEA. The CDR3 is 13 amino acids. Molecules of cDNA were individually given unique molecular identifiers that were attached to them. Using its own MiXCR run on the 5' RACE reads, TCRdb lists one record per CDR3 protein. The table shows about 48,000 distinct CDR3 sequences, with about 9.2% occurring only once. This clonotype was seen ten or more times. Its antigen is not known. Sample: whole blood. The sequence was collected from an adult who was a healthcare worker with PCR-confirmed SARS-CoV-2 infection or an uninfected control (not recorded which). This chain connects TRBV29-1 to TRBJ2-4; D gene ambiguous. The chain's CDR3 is CSVEQVAKNIQYF. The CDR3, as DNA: TGCAGCGTTGAACAAGTAGCCAAAAACATTCAGTACTTC.